Included here is one T cell receptor beta chain sequence, with context. The data originate from a study of CD8 T cells in Susac syndrome. Healthy donors formed controls matched for age and sex. Negative isolation was applied to CD8+ and CD4+ T cells, and FACS enrichment was applied to TEMRA cells. This CDR3 spans 14 amino acids. V dropped 0 bases and J dropped 7 bases, with 10 bases sitting between them. Germline V CDR1 and CDR2: MNHEY, SVGAGI. Random hexamers were used to reverse transcribe 0.5 to 1 ug of RNA. Amplification of TCR beta CDR3 was carried out by immunoSEQ multiplex PCR, which covered 54 Vbeta and 13 Jbeta segments. TCRdb fed the immunoSEQ multiplex PCR reads into MiXCR, producing one record per CDR3 protein. Found here are roughly 44,000 distinct CDR3 sequences, 80% to 95% of them singletons; the top ten hold roughly 0.52%.

This TCR was sampled from a human donor in good health. The chain combines TRBV6-5 with TRBJ2-1; a possible D gene is TRBD2 (6 bases). The material sequenced was CD8+ T cells from PBMCs. The CDR3 DNA reads TGTGCCAGCAGTTACTCGGCGGGGTTGAATGAGCAGTTCTTC. Translation gives CASSYSAGLNEQFF.